This T cell receptor (beta chain) was captured by sequencing in a study of regulatory T cells in long-lasting Graves disease. Across the study: Graves' patients with a new diagnosis had received antithyroid drugs under 3 months.

Time point described: newly diagnosed GD, antithyroid drugs for less than 3 months. The TCR library was made from RNA extracted from PBMCs. Arm-PCR of CDR3 regions and iRepertoire HTBI primers were used to build TCR beta libraries. TCRdb itself ran the multiplex PCR reads through MiXCR, one entry per CDR3 protein. The data contain fewer than 450,000 distinct CDR3 sequences, approximately 16% of them singletons. This clonotype was seen repeatedly, ten times or more. Its antigen is unknown. The germline CDR1 and CDR2 sequences are MDHEN and SYDVKM. V gave up 6 bases and J gave up 2 bases; unmatched junction bases: 7. The CDR3 has 15 residues. Study-wide results and limits: Persistent-disease Graves' patients showed less TCR diversity than new cases.

The same sample was also used in a study of T cells in Graves' hyperthyroidism and ophthalmopathy. Per that study: Most clonotypes expanded in thyroid above 0.001 were likewise present in blood.

Sequencing used peripheral blood mononuclear cells (PBMCs), obtained at new diagnosis, from a patient treated with antithyroid drugs. The chain is built from TRBV28 and TRBJ2-7; TRBD2 aligns across 10 bases. This clonotype was obtained from a middle-aged woman with Graves disease. CDR3 coding DNA: TGTGCCAGCAGCTTCCGGACTAGCGGTACCTACGAGCAGTACTTC. Its protein is CASSFRTSGTYEQYF.